This entry describes one T cell receptor (beta chain). It lacks a known antigen. Base-call qualities are not available, and no considerably larger clone is one nucleotide away. This record comes from a study of T cell repertoires in cytomegalovirus infection (dated by TCRdb to the late 2010s). Turning to the overall study: Peptide stimulations targeted recently identified HLA-C-restricted CMV epitopes, whose presentation resists viral immunomodulation, together with well-studied HLA-B-restricted epitopes. The HLA type of each donor mattered for the analysis, because public TCR beta signatures pointed to carriage of CMV infection along with the matching HLA type.

The treatment or condition label for this specimen denotes: in vitro stimulation with specific CMV peptide epitopes to enrich CMV-specific T cells. Broad study findings and their caveats: In both this cohort and an independent cohort of some 350 donors, the cumulative frequency of public TCR beta family members distinguished carriers of CMV infection plus the relevant HLA type. The ex vivo response was dominated by HLA-C-restricted CMV-specific TCR beta clonotypes, which also provided the single most frequent clonotype in two of eight donors.

The listed sequencing device is Illumina HiSeq 1500. In TCRdb, the public reads were trimmed at Q25 with fastp and aligned with MiXCR, with productive beta chains retained. Each record represents a unique CDR3 protein, reported with the most common genes and DNA among its rows. This sample is represented by around 78,000 distinct CDR3 sequences; 24% of them were singletons. The leading ten clones occupy 50% of the sample. Its CDR3 holds 12 amino acids, cysteine through phenylalanine. Only the CDR3 region is kept as DNA, spanning 36 bases read in frame from base 1. Trimming at the junction amounts to 6 bases on V and 6 bases on J, and the germline ends lie 12 bases apart. CDR1 MNHEY and CDR2 SVGEGT are derived from the germline V gene.

The sample consisted of CD8+ T cells from cultured PBMCs, taken from culture after CMV antigen stimulation. The V and J segments used are TRBV6-2 or TRBV6-3 and TRBJ2-7, with a weak D call of TRBD1 (6 bases match). This TCR came from a human donor in good health (CMV status not recorded). Some clones in this sample may be carry-over from other donors' samples. The DNA is as follows: TGTGCCAGCAGCGCTACAGGGAGCGAGCAGTACTTC. This gives the protein CASSATGSEQYF.